The present T cell receptor (beta chain) was sequenced within a study of OX40 agonist ivuxolimab in advanced cancers. Study findings and constraints: Average numbers of expanded clones were greater in CD8+ T cells than in CD4+. Clonal expansion was among the lowest in partial responders at 0.1-3.0 mg/kg, especially CD8+.

Trimming shortened V by 6 bases and J by 5 bases, and 8 bases separated the two germline ends. CDR1 and CDR2 (germline): SEHNR, FQNEAQ (reference sequence). This CDR3 has 12 amino acids. Concerning this clone: Its antigen is not identified.

The repertoire was sequenced with immunoSEQ multiplex PCR; TCRdb's copy has only in-frame clones and lacks some. The repertoire holds 60,000 to 65,000 clones, with about 92% as singletons. V and J are TRBV7-9 and TRBJ2-1; D is undetermined. The clonotype comes from an adult with an advanced solid tumor such as melanoma, head and neck, liver or kidney cancer. This specimen was CD4+ or CD8+ T cells sorted from blood, taken in a trial of the OX40 agonist ivuxolimab. As DNA, the CDR3 is TGTGCCAGCAGTCCGACCGACAATGAGCAGTTCTTC. It specifies CASSPTDNEQFF.